This entry concerns a single T cell receptor beta chain. The protocol was immunoSEQ multiplex PCR, while the TCRdb copy is restricted to in-frame clones and leaves out a portion. The sample has about 330,000 clones; around nine tenths are singletons. V was pared by 4 bases and J by 5 bases, with 7 bases of the junction left unmatched. Per the germline V gene, CDR1 is MNHEY and CDR2 is SMNVEV (reference sequence). This CDR3 is built from 15 residues. This specimen comes from a study of blood T cell repertoires in COVID-19. Study-wide background: Nucleic acid was either cDNA or gDNA, and it came from T cells, B-cell-depleted T cells, or PBMCs.

Recruitment covered roughly 22 US areas and drew participants whose ages spanned about 18 to 89 years. The V gene is TRBV27, the J gene TRBJ2-1; 8 bases are a match to TRBD2. The sample was PBMCs or T cells enriched from blood (not recorded which). This sequence originates from a man between 25 and 39 years old who had recovered from COVID-19. DNA for the CDR3: TGTGCCAGCAGTTCCCCCTCGGGGGGGAACAATGAGCAGTTCTTC. Translating it yields CASSSPSGGNNEQFF.